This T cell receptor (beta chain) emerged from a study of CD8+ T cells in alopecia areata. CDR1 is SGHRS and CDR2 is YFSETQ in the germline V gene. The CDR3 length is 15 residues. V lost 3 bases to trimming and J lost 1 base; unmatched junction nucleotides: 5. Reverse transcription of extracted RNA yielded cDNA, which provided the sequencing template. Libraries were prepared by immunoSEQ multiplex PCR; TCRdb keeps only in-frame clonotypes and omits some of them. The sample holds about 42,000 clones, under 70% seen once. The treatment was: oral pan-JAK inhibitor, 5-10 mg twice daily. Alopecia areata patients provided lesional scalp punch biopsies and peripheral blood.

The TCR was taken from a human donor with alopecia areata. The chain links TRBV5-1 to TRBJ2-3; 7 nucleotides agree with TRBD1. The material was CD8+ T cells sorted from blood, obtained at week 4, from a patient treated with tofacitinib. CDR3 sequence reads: CASSSGDSRTDTQYF. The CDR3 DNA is TGCGCCAGCAGCTCCGGGGACAGCCGCACAGATACGCAGTATTTT.